This TCR beta chain was sequenced for a study of immune heterogeneity within non-small cell lung tumors. Multiplex PCR (32 V and 13 J primers) was used to amplify the TCR beta CDR3. In TCRdb, the multiplex PCR reads were re-called with MiXCR into one record per CDR3 protein. The data contain approximately 6,000 distinct CDR3 sequences, about a fifth of them seen just once; the ten biggest clones take up approximately 15%. Trimming pared 0 bases from V and 8 bases from J, leaving 15 bases between. The CDR3 consists of 14 residues. Germline V gene data show CDR1 as SGHRS and CDR2 as YFSETQ. TCRs were amplified from approximately 0.65 ug gDNA of bulk tumor per sample. Surgeons took several biopsies per primary tumor, spaced far apart, during surgery. Newly diagnosed with untreated non-small cell lung cancer, the patients underwent curative surgery.

The chain employs TRBV5-1 and TRBJ2-7; D is perhaps TRBD1 or TRBD2 (5 bases each). This clonotype was sampled from a man aged 55 to 70 with non-small cell lung cancer. The sequencing sample was made of lung tumor tissue. CDR3 protein: CASSLDQGVYQQYF. The CDR3 DNA sequence: TGCGCCAGCAGCTTGGACCAGGGAGTGTACCAGCAGTACTTC.